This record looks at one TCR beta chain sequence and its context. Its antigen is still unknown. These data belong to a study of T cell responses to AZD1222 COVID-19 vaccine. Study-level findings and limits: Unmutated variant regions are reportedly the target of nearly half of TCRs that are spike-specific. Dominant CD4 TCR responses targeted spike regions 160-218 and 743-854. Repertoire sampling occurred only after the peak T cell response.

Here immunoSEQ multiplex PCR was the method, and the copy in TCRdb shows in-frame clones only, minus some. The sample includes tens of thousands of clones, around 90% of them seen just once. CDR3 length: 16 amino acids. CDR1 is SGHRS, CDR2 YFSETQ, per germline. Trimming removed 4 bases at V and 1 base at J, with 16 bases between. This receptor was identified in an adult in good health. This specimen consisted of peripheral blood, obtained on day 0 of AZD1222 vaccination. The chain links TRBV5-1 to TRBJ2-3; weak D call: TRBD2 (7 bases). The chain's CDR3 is CASSPGGGPGTDTQYF. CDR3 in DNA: TGCGCCAGCAGCCCTGGGGGGGGCCCGGGCACAGATACGCAGTATTTT.